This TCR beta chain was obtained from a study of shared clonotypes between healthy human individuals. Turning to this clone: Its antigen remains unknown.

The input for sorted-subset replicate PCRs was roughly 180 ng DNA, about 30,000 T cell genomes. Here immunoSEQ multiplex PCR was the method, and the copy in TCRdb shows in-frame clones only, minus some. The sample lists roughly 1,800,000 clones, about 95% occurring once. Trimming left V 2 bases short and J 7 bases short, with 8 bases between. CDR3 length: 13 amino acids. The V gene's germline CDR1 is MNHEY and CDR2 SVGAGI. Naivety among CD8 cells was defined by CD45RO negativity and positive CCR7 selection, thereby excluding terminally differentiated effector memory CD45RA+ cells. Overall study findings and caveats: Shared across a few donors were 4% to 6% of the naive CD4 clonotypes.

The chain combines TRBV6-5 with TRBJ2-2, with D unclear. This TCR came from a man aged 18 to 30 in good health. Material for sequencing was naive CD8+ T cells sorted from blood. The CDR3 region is CASSYGVGGELFF. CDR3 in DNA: TGTGCCAGCAGTTACGGGGTTGGCGGGGAGCTGTTTTTT.